Presented here are 17 T cell receptor beta chains from one specimen sequenced in a study of response to subunit inactivated influenza vaccine. TCRdb itself ran the RT-PCR reads through MiXCR, one entry per CDR3 protein. The sample gives hundreds of thousands of distinct CDR3 sequences, approximately 15% of which show up once; less than 9% is in the top ten. This specimen consisted of PBMCs from blood, obtained around two weeks before vaccination. The receptor set was obtained from a man aged 50 to 60 who received an inactivated influenza vaccine.

J is TRBJ2-7 and V is TRBV28; D gene uncertain. V lost 2 bases, J lost 5 bases, and 13 bases lay in between. CDR1 and CDR2 from the germline V gene are MDHEN and SYDVKM. This CDR3 has 14 amino acids. CDR3 in amino acids: CASSLMVRSNEQYF. CDR3 coding DNA: TGTGCCAGCAGTTTAATGGTTAGATCCAACGAGCAGTACTTC.

Ten or more counts support this clonotype. The rearrangement uses TRBV4-2 and TRBJ1-5; D is unresolved. Germline lookup yields CDR1 LGHNA and CDR2 YNFKEQ. The CDR3 consists of 14 residues. V was shortened by 1 base and J by 6 bases, with 10 bases between the two germline ends. CDR3 residues: CASSQGGFGQPQHF. CDR3 coding DNA: TGTGCCAGCAGCCAAGGAGGGTTTGGTCAGCCCCAGCATTTT.

The chain recombines TRBV5-1 with TRBJ2-2; TRBD2 agrees at 9 bases. Germline CDR1 SGHRS, CDR2 YFSETQ. CDR3 length: 18 amino acids. V was clipped by 4 bases and J by 2 bases; unmatched bases: 12. CDR3 sequence reads: CASSPGHSGRLNTGELFF. For the CDR3, the DNA is TGCGCCAGCAGCCCTGGGCATAGCGGGAGACTCAACACCGGGGAGCTGTTTTTT.

This clonotype has just a few counts. V and J are TRBV7-8 and TRBJ2-3, with D uncertain. CDR3 length equals 15 residues. CDR1 SGHVS and CDR2 FQNEAQ come from the germline V gene. V shed 1 base and J shed 0 bases, with 8 bases lying between them. The CDR3: CASSLELGSTDTQYF. CDR3 DNA sequence: TGTGCCAGCAGCTTAGAGTTAGGTAGCACAGATACGCAGTATTTT.

This clonotype was found a few times. The chain recombines TRBV6-5 with TRBJ2-5; no clear D. This CDR3 spans 14 amino acids. The V gene's germline CDR1 is MNHEY and CDR2 SVGAGI. With 1 base removed from V and 5 bases from J, the gap between germline ends came to 11 bases. CDR3 coding DNA: TGTGCCAGCAGTTACTTCCCATCCTCTGAGACCCAGTACTTC. Translated, it gives CASSYFPSSETQYF.

This clonotype was counted many times. V usage is TRBV29-1 and J usage is TRBJ2-3; the D is unclear. Between the trimmed V and J ends, which lost 4 bases and 6 bases, there was a span of 5 bases. The CDR3 loop spans 10 amino acids. Looked up from germline, CDR1 is SQVTM and CDR2 is ANQGSEA. The CDR3, as DNA: TGCAGCGTTGCTTCTGATACGCAGTATTTT. Translating it yields CSVASDTQYF.

The V call is TRBV6-2 or TRBV6-3, the J call TRBJ2-2, with D hard to call. The CDR3 sequence is 13 residues long. The germline V and J ends were trimmed by 1 base and 4 bases, with 4 bases remaining between them. Germline values: CDR1 MNHEY, CDR2 SVGEGT. This CDR3 is CASSYWGTGELFF. The CDR3 nucleotides are TGTGCCAGCAGTTACTGGGGCACCGGGGAGCTGTTTTTT.

In its sample, this clonotype was seen a few times. The CDR3 loop is CASSLKFPSGGNYNSPLHF. CDR3 nucleotides: TGTGCCAGCAGTTTAAAATTCCCCAGCGGGGGAAACTATAATTCACCCCTCCACTTT. V gene TRBV27 combines with J gene TRBJ1-6, with D possibly being TRBD1 (5 bases). Trimming shortened V by 2 bases and J by 3 bases, and 20 bases separated the two germline ends. The germline V gene has CDR1 MNHEY and CDR2 SMNVEV (reference sequence). This CDR3 has 19 amino acids.

This clonotype occurred once. The chain carries TRBV28 and TRBJ2-7; a weak D match, TRBD1 (5 bases). Trimming pared 5 bases from V and 2 bases from J, leaving 13 bases between. This CDR3 comprises 14 residues. Germline V gene lookup returns CDR1 MDHEN and CDR2 SYDVKM. The CDR3 is CASSLQGRAYEQYF. CDR3 in DNA: TGTGCCAGCAGTCTCCAGGGAAGGGCCTACGAGCAGTACTTC.

The table lists this clonotype with many counts. The chain carries TRBV5-1 and TRBJ2-3; a possible D gene is TRBD1 (6 bases). The germline gives CDR1 SGHRS, CDR2 YFSETQ. Between the trimmed V and J ends, which lost 4 bases and 4 bases, there was a span of 13 bases. The CDR3 covers 14 residues. CDR3: CASSLQGRSDTQYF. The CDR3 coding sequence is TGCGCCAGCAGCCTACAGGGTAGATCAGATACGCAGTATTTT.

This chain uses TRBV6-1 with TRBJ2-5; D remains ambiguous. The V end lost 5 bases, the J end lost 4 bases, and 14 bases lay between the germline ends. CDR1 and CDR2 (germline): MNHNS, SASEGT. The CDR3 spans 14 residues. The CDR3 DNA reads TGTGCCAGCAGTCAATCAGTCGGCAGAGAGACCCAGTACTTC. This gives the protein CASSQSVGRETQYF.

In this sample, this clonotype turned up many times. In DNA form, the CDR3 reads TGCAGTGCTAGAATGTTGGGCGGGACCAAGGAAGAGACCCAGTACTTC. Translated, it gives CSARMLGGTKEETQYF. The genes are TRBV20-1 and TRBJ2-5, with D possibly TRBD2 on 6 matching bases. The CDR3 sequence is 16 residues long. In germline, CDR1 is DFQATT, CDR2 SNEGSKA (reference sequence). The V and J ends lost 2 bases and 3 bases respectively, with 19 bases between them.

For the CDR3, the DNA is TGCAGCGTTAGATCGGGACTTGGGTACGAGCAGTACTTC. Its translation is CSVRSGLGYEQYF. The chain recombines TRBV29-1 with TRBJ2-7; perhaps TRBD2 as D (6 bases). Trimming left V 5 bases short and J 4 bases short, with 15 bases between. CDR1 is SQVTM, CDR2 ANQGSEA, per germline. The CDR3 covers 13 residues.

This clonotype was observed a few times. The V call is TRBV5-8, the J call TRBJ2-3; tentative D call: TRBD2 (6 bases). This CDR3 is built from 13 residues. Germline lookup yields CDR1 SGHTS and CDR2 YDEGEE. Trimming stripped 4 bases from V and 8 bases from J, with 14 bases between. The CDR3 is CASSRLEGGTQYF. The CDR3 region has the DNA TGTGCCAGCAGCAGACTAGAGGGCGGTACGCAGTATTTT.

The count of this clonotype is one. This chain links TRBV7-2 with TRBJ2-1; TRBD2 might be the D (6 bases). This CDR3 is built from 13 residues. The V and J ends lost 5 bases and 14 bases respectively, with 19 bases between them. Germline V gene sequence: CDR1 SGHTA, CDR2 FQGNSA. CDR3 in DNA: TGTGCCAGCAGCATGTACCGGGACTCCATAAAGTTCTTC. As protein: CASSMYRDSIKFF.

This rearrangement joins TRBV28 to TRBJ2-5; TRBD1 aligns across 7 bases. J gave up 4 bases and V 6 bases, and 8 bases lay outside the gene matches. In germline, CDR1 is MDHEN, CDR2 SYDVKM. The CDR3 is 14 residues long. The CDR3 DNA sequence: TGTGCCAGCAGCAACCGGGACAGAAGAGAGACCCAGTACTTC. This gives the protein CASSNRDRRETQYF.

This clonotype was detected only once. The chain couples TRBV6-4 to TRBJ1-5, with D hard to call. Germline CDR1 MRHNA, CDR2 SNTAGT. V shed 3 bases and J shed 4 bases, with 7 bases lying between them. CDR3 length equals 13 residues. The CDR3 reads CASSEAENQPQHF. The CDR3 DNA sequence: TGTGCCAGCAGTGAAGCGGAGAATCAGCCCCAGCATTTT.